These 24 T cell receptor beta chains were sequenced from one sample in a study of blood T cell repertoires in COVID-19. Only in-frame clones appear in the TCRdb table, and some are missing; sequencing was by immunoSEQ multiplex PCR. In the table there are around 40,000 clones, about 85% of which are singletons. Sequenced: peripheral blood. These receptors were collected from a human donor in a cohort sampled during active COVID-19.

The chain uses TRBV23-1 and TRBJ1-6; a weak D match, TRBD1 (6 bases). TRBV23-1 qualifies as an ORF whose function is uncertain. The V end was cut by 6 bases, the J end by 7 bases, with 19 bases between. This CDR3 comprises 16 residues. The CDR3 protein is CASSPNGLGANSPLHF. The CDR3, as DNA: TGCGCCAGCAGCCCAAATGGGTTGGGGGCCAATTCACCCCTCCACTTT.

The rearrangement links TRBV7-9 to TRBJ2-5; TRBD1 matches at 9 bases. V dropped 2 bases and J dropped 2; count of bases not matched to a gene: 6. CDR1 and CDR2 (germline): SEHNR, FQNEAQ (reference sequence). The CDR3 extends over 16 amino acids. CDR3 in DNA: TGTGCCAGCAGCTTATCCTCCGGACAGGGGCAAGAGACCCAGTACTTC. The encoded protein is CASSLSSGQGQETQYF.

V and J are TRBV5-6 and TRBJ1-5; TRBD1 matches at 7 bases. The V gene end was trimmed by 3 bases and the J gene end by 3 bases; junction bases not matched to a gene: 9. The V gene's germline CDR1 is SGHDT and CDR2 YYEEEE. The CDR3 consists of 16 residues. CDR3 nucleotide sequence: TGTGCCAGCAGCTCAACCCGGGACAGCTCCAATCAGCCCCAGCATTTT. This gives the protein CASSSTRDSSNQPQHF.

The J gene is TRBJ2-7, the V gene TRBV5-1; the D gene is possibly TRBD1 (6 bases). Per the germline V gene, CDR1 is SGHRS and CDR2 is YFSETQ. The ends were cut back, 3 bases at V and 6 bases at J, with 19 bases in the middle. CDR3 length equals 15 residues. Here the CDR3 reads CASSWEPRGTGEQYF. DNA for the CDR3: TGCGCCAGCAGCTGGGAGCCCAGGGGAACAGGCGAGCAGTACTTC.

The rearrangement joins TRBV5-4 to TRBJ1-1; no clear D gene. Per germline, CDR1 SGHNT and CDR2 YYREEE (reference sequence). CDR3 length: 13 residues. V lost 4 bases to trimming and J lost 3 bases, with 10 bases between them. This CDR3 is CASSKNGDTEAFF. The CDR3 DNA reads as TGTGCCAGCAGCAAGAACGGGGACACTGAAGCTTTCTTT.

The table lists this clone with a count of one. This chain joins TRBV14 and TRBJ2-5; 10 bases are shared with TRBD2. Germline trimming cut 1 base from V and 6 bases from J; bases unmatched to any gene: 8. CDR3 length equals 16 residues. Germline V CDR1 and CDR2: SGHDN, FVKESK. In DNA, the CDR3 is TGTGCCAGCAGCCAAGGGGCTAGCGGGGGCTGGAAGACCCAGTACTTC. Translating it yields CASSQGASGGWKTQYF.

This chain joins TRBV18 and TRBJ2-7; a possible D gene is TRBD1 (5 bases). CDR1 and CDR2 (germline): KGHSH, LQKENI. With 3 bases removed from V and 2 bases from J, the gap between germline ends came to 17 bases. The CDR3 totals 16 residues. The chain's CDR3 is CASSPKISRVTYEQYF. DNA of the CDR3: TGTGCCAGCTCACCCAAGATAAGCAGGGTCACCTACGAGCAGTACTTC.

This rearrangement joins TRBV5-4 to TRBJ2-7; D is unresolved. The CDR3 runs to 14 residues. Trimming stripped 0 bases from V and 0 bases from J, with 7 bases between. In germline, CDR1 is SGHNT, CDR2 YYREEE (reference sequence). CDR3 residues: CASSLDGSSYEQYF. For the CDR3, the DNA is TGTGCCAGCAGCTTGGACGGTAGCTCCTACGAGCAGTACTTC.

The chain links TRBV12-5 to TRBJ2-1; the match to TRBD2 covers 7 bases. This CDR3 is 17 amino acids long. The germline gives CDR1 LGHNT, CDR2 FRNRAP. Unmatched junction bases numbered 11, after V lost 3 bases and J lost 3 bases. CDR3 in DNA: TGTGCTAGTGGTTTTAGGCTAGCGGACGTTTACTACAATGAGCAGTTCTTC. Its translation is CASGFRLADVYYNEQFF.

This CDR3 reads CASSITGEGDSPLHF. The CDR3 bases are TGTGCCAGCTCAATTACAGGGGAAGGGGATTCACCCCTCCACTTT. V usage is TRBV18 and J usage is TRBJ1-6, with 7 bases fitting TRBD1. Germline V gives CDR1 KGHSH, CDR2 LQKENI. V shed 5 bases, J shed 8 bases, and the junction held 9 bases outside the gene matches. This CDR3 region has 15 residues. Using reference TRBV18 and TRBJ1-6 for the parts outside the CDR3, the full variable domain is NAGVMQNPRHLVRRRGQEARLRCSPMKGHSHVYWYRQLPEEGLKFMVYLQKENIIDESGMPKERFSAEFPKEGPSILRIQQVVRGDSAAYFCASSITGEGDSPLHFGNGTRLTVT.

This chain connects TRBV10-3 to TRBJ2-5; TRBD1 agrees at 7 bases. Germline trimming cut 6 bases from V and 2 bases from J; bases unmatched to any gene: 6. Per germline, CDR1 ENHRY and CDR2 SYGVKD. This CDR3 spans 14 amino acids. The CDR3 sequence: CAIRGSQGQETQYF. The CDR3 nucleotides read TGTGCCATCAGGGGTTCACAGGGGCAAGAGACCCAGTACTTC.

Details on this clone: This sample also contains other DNA sequences that code for the same CDR3. The chain couples TRBV7-3 to TRBJ1-1; 8 bases align to TRBD1. V gave up 5 bases and J gave up 0 bases; unmatched junction bases: 2. CDR1 and CDR2 (germline): SGHTA, FQGTGA. The CDR3 loop spans 14 amino acids. CDR3 sequence: CASSPGGMNTEAFF. Written as DNA, the CDR3 is TGTGCCAGCAGCCCAGGGGGCATGAACACTGAAGCTTTCTTT.

The genes are TRBV5-1 and TRBJ2-3; 7 positions agree with TRBD1. The germline CDR1 and CDR2 sequences are SGHRS and YFSETQ. The ends lost 4 bases at V and 0 bases at J; junction bases unmatched: 5. CDR3 size: 15 residues. This CDR3 reads CASSLIQGSTDTQYF. The CDR3 DNA follows: TGCGCCAGCAGCCTAATACAGGGGAGCACAGATACGCAGTATTTT.

The V call is TRBV27, the J call TRBJ1-3; D gene uncertain. The germline V and J ends were trimmed by 3 bases and 0 bases, with 12 bases remaining between them. CDR1 and CDR2 (germline): MNHEY, SMNVEV (reference sequence). The CDR3 sequence is 16 residues long. In nucleotides, the CDR3 is TGTGCCAGCAGTTTTGAGGGTCCCCCCTCTGGAAACACCATATATTTT. It codes for CASSFEGPPSGNTIYF.

The chain joins TRBV2 to TRBJ2-7; TRBD1 might be the D (5 bases). The CDR3 spans 14 residues. Germline V gene data show CDR1 as SNHLY and CDR2 as FYNNEI. V lost 7 bases and J 2 bases, leaving 15 bases between the germline ends. The chain's CDR3 is CASMEWTPTYEQYF. CDR3 bases: TGTGCCAGCATGGAGTGGACACCGACCTACGAGCAGTACTTC.

V gene TRBV7-3 combines with J gene TRBJ1-3, with 11 bases matching TRBD1. The CDR3 is 21 residues long. V lost 1 base to trimming and J lost 0 bases; unmatched junction nucleotides: 14. Germline-derived CDR1 and CDR2 are SGHTA and FQGTGA. CDR3 coding DNA: TGTGCCAGCAGCTTAAAGGTGAAAGGGGACAGGGGGTCAGGCTCTGGAAACACCATATATTTT. Translated, it gives CASSLKVKGDRGSGSGNTIYF.

V usage is TRBV15 and J usage is TRBJ1-5; no definite D call. The CDR3 sequence is 13 residues long. Trimming left V 1 base short and J 4 bases short, with 5 bases between. Germline values: CDR1 LNHNV, CDR2 YYDKDF (reference sequence). CDR3 bases: TGTGCCACCAGCAGAGTCCTTAATCAGCCCCAGCATTTT. Translated, it gives CATSRVLNQPQHF.

Only one count was recorded for this clone. The V gene is TRBV19, the J gene TRBJ1-5; D not certain. V was trimmed by 3 bases and J by 2 bases, leaving 11 bases between them. The CDR3 runs to 15 residues. Germline loops: CDR1 LNHDA, CDR2 SQIVND (reference sequence). The CDR3 DNA is TGTGCCAGTAGTATTCTCGGGAGGGGCAATCAGCCCCAGCATTTT. This codes for CASSILGRGNQPQHF.

The rearrangement links TRBV6-5 to TRBJ1-1; D unresolved. The germline gives CDR1 MNHEY, CDR2 SVGAGI. The CDR3 extends over 12 amino acids. Trimming stripped 6 bases from V and 0 bases from J, with 5 bases between. CDR3 in amino acids: CASRLLNTEAFF. In DNA, the CDR3 is TGTGCCAGCAGACTCCTGAACACTGAAGCTTTCTTT.

The chain uses TRBV23-1 and TRBJ2-1; D is unresolved. TRBV23-1 is flagged as an ORF with uncertain function. This CDR3 has 17 amino acids. Trimming took off 0 bases at V and 5 bases at J, with 17 bases between the two ends. CDR3: CASSQSAGSVPDNEQFF. The CDR3 bases are TGCGCCAGCAGTCAATCGGCAGGATCCGTCCCGGACAATGAGCAGTTCTTC.

The count of this clone is one. The V and J genes are TRBV5-1 and TRBJ1-4; 9 positions agree with TRBD1. The trim removed 7 bases at V and 4 bases at J, leaving 8 bases unmatched. CDR1 and CDR2 from the germline V gene are SGHRS and YFSETQ. This CDR3 region has 15 residues. The CDR3 region is CASRRTGDLNEKLFF. In DNA form, the CDR3 reads TGCGCCAGCCGGCGGACAGGGGATCTTAATGAAAAACTGTTTTTT.

This clone was detected once. Sequence at one end of the junction differs from germline and may be a read error. The chain carries TRBV6-2 or TRBV6-3 and TRBJ2-7; D might be TRBD1 (6 bases). Germline-derived CDR1 and CDR2 are MNHEY and SVGEGT. This CDR3 is built from 15 residues. The CDR3: CASNYPLSAGAEQYF. DNA for the CDR3: TGTGCCAGCAATTACCCCCTTTCCGCAGGGGCCGAGCAGTACTTC.

V usage is TRBV7-6 and J usage is TRBJ2-7, with 7 bases lining up with TRBD2. Trimming removed 0 bases from V and 2 bases from J; junction bases left unmatched: 13. Germline lookup yields CDR1 SGHVS and CDR2 FNYEAQ. This CDR3 comprises 18 residues. CDR3 sequence reads: CASSLASGGVGGAYEQYF. CDR3 nucleotide sequence: TGTGCCAGCAGCTTAGCGTCGGGTGGAGTGGGAGGGGCCTACGAGCAGTACTTC. Combining the CDR3 with reference TRBV7-6 and TRBJ2-7 gives the whole variable domain GAGVSQSPRYKVTKRGQDVALRCDPISGHVSLYWYRQALGQGPEFLTYFNYEAQQDKSGLPNDRFSAERPEGSISTLTIQRTEQRDSAMYRCASSLASGGVGGAYEQYFGPGTRLTVT.

The chain combines TRBV6-5 with TRBJ1-3, with D possibly being TRBD1 (6 bases). CDR3 size: 13 residues. Per germline, CDR1 MNHEY and CDR2 SVGAGI. The V gene lost 11 bases and the J gene lost 4 bases, with 15 bases spanning the gap. CDR3 sequence (DNA): TGTGCCGGCGGGAGAGGGACAGGAAACACCATATATTTT. It yields the protein CAGGRGTGNTIYF.